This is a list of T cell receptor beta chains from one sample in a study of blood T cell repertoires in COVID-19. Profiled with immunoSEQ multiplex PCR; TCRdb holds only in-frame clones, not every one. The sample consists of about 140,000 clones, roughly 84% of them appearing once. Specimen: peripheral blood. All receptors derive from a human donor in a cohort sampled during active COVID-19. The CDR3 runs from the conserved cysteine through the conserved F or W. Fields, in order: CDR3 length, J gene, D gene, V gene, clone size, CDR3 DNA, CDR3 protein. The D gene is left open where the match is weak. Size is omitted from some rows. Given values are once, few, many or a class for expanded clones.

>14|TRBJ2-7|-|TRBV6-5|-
TGTGCCAGCAGTCCTCCAGGGGGGAGCTACGAGCAGTACTTC
CASSPPGGSYEQYF
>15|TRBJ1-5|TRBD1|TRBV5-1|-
TGCGCCAGCAGCCGAGACAGGGGGCCTGATCAGCCCCAGCATTTT
CASSRDRGPDQPQHF
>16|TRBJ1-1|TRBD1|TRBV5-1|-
TGCGCCAGCAGCTTGGGGCGATGGAGGGGGCAGACTGAAGCTTTCTTT
CASSLGRWRGQTEAFF
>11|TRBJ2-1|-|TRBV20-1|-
TGCAGTGCTAGAGATCCGGGGGAGCAGTTCTTC
CSARDPGEQFF
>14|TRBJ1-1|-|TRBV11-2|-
TGTGCCAGCAGCTTAGGGGGCCGGAACACTGAAGCTTTCTTT
CASSLGGRNTEAFF
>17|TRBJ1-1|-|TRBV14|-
TGTGCCAGCAGCCGGAGGGACCTCTTGGAAATGAACACTGAAGCTTTCTTT
CASSRRDLLEMNTEAFF
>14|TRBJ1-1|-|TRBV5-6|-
TGTGCCAGCAGCCCCCCTGTAGAGAACACTGAAGCTTTCTTT
CASSPPVENTEAFF
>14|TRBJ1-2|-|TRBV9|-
TGTGCCAGCAGCCCAGCGCCCGCACTCTATGGCTACACCTTC
CASSPAPALYGYTF
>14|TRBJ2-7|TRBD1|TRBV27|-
TGTGCCAGCAGTTACAGGGGCCGCTCCTACGAGCAGTACTTC
CASSYRGRSYEQYF
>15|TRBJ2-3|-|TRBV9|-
TGTGCCAGCAGCGTAGGGCCGGGGGATCGTGATACGCAGTATTTT
CASSVGPGDRDTQYF
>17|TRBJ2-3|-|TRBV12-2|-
TGTGCAAGTCGCTTAGGAGGCTTGGACCGGGAGGTAGATACGCAGTATTTT
CASRLGGLDREVDTQYF
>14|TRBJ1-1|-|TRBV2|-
TGTGCCAGCAGTAAACGGGACTTAAGCACTGAAGCTTTCTTT
CASSKRDLSTEAFF
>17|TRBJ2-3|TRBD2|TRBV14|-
TGTGCCAGGCACGGCGGGGAGGGGCTAGCGGTCACAGATACGCAGTATTTT
CARHGGEGLAVTDTQYF
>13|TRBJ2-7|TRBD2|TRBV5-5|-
TGTGCCACTAGCGGGGGCCACTCCTACGAGCAGTACTTC
CATSGGHSYEQYF
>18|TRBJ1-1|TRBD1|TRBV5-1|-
TGCGCCAGCAGCCAACGGGACAGGGGGGAGTATAAGAACACTGAAGCTTTCTTT
CASSQRDRGEYKNTEAFF
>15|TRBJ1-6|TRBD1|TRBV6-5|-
TGTGCCAGCAGTTCTCATGGACAGGGAAATTCACCCCTCCACTTT
CASSSHGQGNSPLHF
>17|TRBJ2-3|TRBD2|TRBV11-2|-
TGTGCCAGCAGCCCAACCCCCGGACTAGCGGGGACAGATACGCAGTATTTT
CASSPTPGLAGTDTQYF
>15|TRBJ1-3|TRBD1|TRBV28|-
TGTGCCAGCAGTTTGACAGGGGGCTCAGGAAACACCATATATTTT
CASSLTGGSGNTIYF
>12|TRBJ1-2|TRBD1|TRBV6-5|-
TGTGCCAGCAGGGGACAGGGAGGGGGCTACACCTTC
CASRGQGGGYTF
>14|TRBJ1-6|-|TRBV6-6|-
TGTGCCAGCAGTTTTGCATCAGGCAATTCACCCCTCCACTTT
CASSFASGNSPLHF
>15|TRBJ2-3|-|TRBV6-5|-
TGTGCCAGCAGGAAGCCAGGGGAGGGAGCAGATACGCAGTATTTT
CASRKPGEGADTQYF
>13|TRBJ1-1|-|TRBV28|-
TGTGCCAGCAGGGAGGGGCTGAACACTGAAGCTTTCTTT
CASREGLNTEAFF
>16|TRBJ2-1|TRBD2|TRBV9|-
TGTGCCAGCAGCGTATCGGCGGCGGGGGGGTCTATTGAGCAGTTCTTC
CASSVSAAGGSIEQFF
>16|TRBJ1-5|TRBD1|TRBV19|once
TGTGCCAGTAGTAACCGGGACAGGGGGCCTTATCAGCCCCAGCATTTT
CASSNRDRGPYQPQHF
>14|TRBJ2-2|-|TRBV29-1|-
TGCAGCGCCGCGCGGGCTGCGAACACCGGGGAGCTGTTTTTT
CSAARAANTGELFF